This T cell receptor (beta chain) was captured by sequencing in a study of cytomegalovirus exposure and HLA in healthy donors. Germline V CDR1 and CDR2: KGHSH, LQKENI. Trimming removed 6 bases from V and 5 bases from J, with 25 bases in between. This CDR3 has 17 amino acids. The PCR employed 60 Vbeta primers together with 13 Jbeta primers. The method was immunoSEQ multiplex PCR; TCRdb's version includes in-frame clones alone and lacks a portion of them. Of approximately 110,000 clones listed, over 65% are singletons. Regarding this clone: The antigen is unknown.

Study results and limitations: In a later analysis, more than 15,000 TCR beta sequences were associated with HLA alleles at 0.05 false discovery rate. Most CMV-associated TCR beta chains appeared HLA-restricted in a later analysis. In a later analysis, common viral pathogens appeared linked to several of the most significant clusters. Later genetic work tied a missense DCLRE1C variant to beta-chain V and J trimming.

Input material: PBMCs. The sequence came from a woman under 40 in good health and CMV-seronegative. The rearrangement uses TRBV18 and TRBJ1-1; TRBD1 is a possible D gene (6 bases). The CDR3 coding sequence is TGTGCCAGCTCCAAAACTCAAGGGGGGGCGGTGAGGACTGAAGCTTTCTTT. It yields the protein CASSKTQGGAVRTEAFF.